This TCR beta chain stems from a study of cytotoxic CD8 clonotypes in ibrutinib-treated CLL. Overall study: On average, around 85,000 productive rearrangements and under 300,000 productive templates per sample. General study points: Different sampling times were used for sustained-remission and progressing patients.

Sequencing used immunoSEQ multiplex PCR; TCRdb keeps in-frame clones, though not all of them. The profile shows about 25,000 clones, 60% to 80% of them singletons. In this sample, this clone turned up a few times. Its specificity is unknown. From germline, CDR1 is MNHEY and CDR2 SMNVEV (reference sequence). Deletions cut 3 bases from V and 5 bases from J, with 13 bases between. CDR3 length: 14 residues. The material sequenced was PBMCs, taken at disease progression, from a patient treated with ibrutinib. This receptor was taken from a human donor with chronic lymphocytic leukemia. The chain joins TRBV27 to TRBJ1-2; tentatively, D is TRBD1 (6 bases). CDR3: CASSFKGGYYGYTF. The CDR3 region has the DNA TGTGCCAGCAGTTTTAAGGGGGGGTATTATGGCTACACCTTC.